The next 20 T cell receptor beta chains were all read from a single sample in a study of blood T cell repertoires in COVID-19. Assay used: immunoSEQ multiplex PCR; TCRdb lists only in-frame clones, some missing. The sample lists hundreds of thousands of clones; 89% were seen once. The sequenced material came from peripheral blood. All receptors come from a man aged 18 to 35 with COVID-19, enrolled during active disease.

V is TRBV19 and J is TRBJ1-1, with D possibly matching TRBD1 (5 bases). The CDR3 is 15 residues long. Germline loops: CDR1 LNHDA, CDR2 SQIVND (reference sequence). V was pared by 7 bases and J by 1 base, with 16 bases between. CDR3 nucleotides: TGTGCCAGTACCGGCCTTAGGAGGGGGAACACTGAAGCTTTCTTT. Translating gives CASTGLRRGNTEAFF.

The chain joins TRBV2 to TRBJ2-1; 11 bases align to TRBD1. The CDR3 extends over 15 amino acids. V gave up 7 bases and J gave up 7 bases; unmatched junction bases: 9. Germline V lookup: CDR1 SNHLY, CDR2 FYNNEI. CDR3 sequence (DNA): TGTGCCAGCATCTGGGACAGGGGGGTTGGGAATGAGCAGTTCTTC. This translates into CASIWDRGVGNEQFF.

The chain has TRBV1 and TRBJ2-7; the table's TRBD1 call for D was not verified on the DNA. TRBV1 is labeled a pseudogene. The CDR3 has 14 residues. This CDR3 reads CTSSYWNREREQYF. The CDR3 nucleotides read TGCACCAGCAGCTACTGGAACAGGGAACGCGAGCAGTACTTC.

This clone was picked up one time. The same CDR3 also results from other DNA sequences found in this sample. The chain has TRBV6-5 and TRBJ2-7; TRBD2 aligns across 11 bases. V shed 0 bases, J shed 2 bases, and the junction held 0 bases outside the gene matches. Germline CDR1 is MNHEY and CDR2 is SVGAGI. The CDR3 runs to 15 residues. CDR3 nucleotides: TGTGCCAGCAGTTACTCACTAGCGGGAGCCTACGAGCAGTACTTC. Protein: CASSYSLAGAYEQYF.

CDR3 coding DNA: TGCGCCAGCAGGGGGACAGGGGGACACGAGCAGTACTTC. Translation gives CASRGTGGHEQYF. This rearrangement joins TRBV5-1 to TRBJ2-7; 11 bases align to TRBD1. The CDR3 spans 13 residues. The V segment lost 5 bases and the J segment 5 bases; nucleotides outside the gene matches: 3. Germline loops: CDR1 SGHRS, CDR2 YFSETQ. Full variable domain (rest looked up from reference TRBV5-1 and TRBJ2-7): KAGVTQTPRYLIKTRGQQVTLSCSPISGHRSVSWYQQTPGQGLQFLFEYFSETQRNKGNFPGRFSGRQFSNSRSEMNVSTLELGDSALYLCASRGTGGHEQYFGPGTRLTVT.

This chain joins TRBV6-6 and TRBJ2-2; D might be TRBD1 (5 bases). The CDR3 runs to 15 residues. Germline V gene data show CDR1 as MNHNY and CDR2 as SVGAGI (reference sequence). V lost 0 bases and J lost 1, with 6 bases in between. The CDR3 loop is CASSYSRENTGELFF. The CDR3 region has the DNA TGTGCCAGCAGTTACTCCAGGGAGAACACCGGGGAGCTGTTTTTT.

The chain is built from TRBV12-5 and TRBJ2-7; a weak D match, TRBD2 (5 bases). The CDR3 runs to 13 residues. Trimming took 8 bases from V and 2 from J, leaving 13 bases between them. Germline assignment: CDR1 LGHNT and CDR2 FRNRAP. The CDR3 DNA is TGTGCTAGTTCTCCACGGGGAGCCTACGAGCAGTACTTC. Encoded protein: CASSPRGAYEQYF.

This clone was observed a few times. The chain carries TRBV5-1 and TRBJ2-1; D is undetermined. This CDR3 spans 15 amino acids. V was shortened by 4 bases and J by 7 bases, with 18 bases between the two germline ends. CDR1 is SGHRS, CDR2 YFSETQ, per germline. The CDR3 DNA reads as TGCGCCAGCAGCCCACGTCCACAAGAAGATAATGAGCAGTTCTTC. Encoded protein: CASSPRPQEDNEQFF.

This clone was detected once. The J gene is TRBJ2-1, the V gene TRBV19; TRBD2 might be the D (5 bases). The CDR3 is 14 amino acids. Germline V gene sequence: CDR1 LNHDA, CDR2 SQIVND (reference sequence). The ends were cut back, 3 bases at V and 7 bases at J, with 13 bases in the middle. Written as DNA, the CDR3 is TGTGCCAGTAGTATCTGGACTCAAGAGAATGAGCAGTTCTTC. This encodes CASSIWTQENEQFF.

The chain combines TRBV12-3 or TRBV12-4 with TRBJ2-7, with 8 nucleotides matching TRBD1. V shed 4 bases, J shed 7 bases, and the junction held 6 bases outside the gene matches. The CDR3 is 13 residues long. The DNA for the CDR3 is TGTGCCAGCAGTTCGGGACAGGCTTGGGAGCAGTACTTC. Residues: CASSSGQAWEQYF.

The chain recombines TRBV13 with TRBJ1-4, with D hard to call. Germline-derived CDR1 and CDR2 are PRHDT and FYEKMQ (reference sequence). V lost 4 bases and J lost 0, with 15 bases in between. The CDR3 contains 17 residues. DNA of the CDR3: TGTGCCAGCAGCTCCCAACACCTAGGAACAACTAATGAAAAACTGTTTTTT. Residues: CASSSQHLGTTNEKLFF.

J is TRBJ1-6 and V is TRBV5-8; D gene ambiguous. Germline V gives CDR1 SGHTS, CDR2 YDEGEE. This CDR3 is built from 13 residues. Trimming pared 2 bases from V and 10 bases from J, leaving 10 bases between. Written as DNA, the CDR3 is TGTGCCAGCAGCTTTTCAGTCGGGTCACCCCTCCACTTT. Residues: CASSFSVGSPLHF.

The J gene is TRBJ2-2, the V gene TRBV27, with 13 bases aligning to TRBD2. The CDR3 is 19 residues long. Germline V gene lookup returns CDR1 MNHEY and CDR2 SMNVEV (reference sequence). V lost 0 bases, J lost 3 bases, and 7 bases stayed unmatched. CDR3 nucleotides: TGTGCCAGCAGTTTATCCGGACTAGCGGGAGAACGGGACACCGGGGAGCTGTTTTTT. This translates into CASSLSGLAGERDTGELFF.

The gene calls are TRBV7-2 and TRBJ2-1; TRBD1 is a possible D gene (6 bases). CDR1 SGHTA and CDR2 FQGNSA come from the germline V gene. V shed 1 base and J shed 11 bases, with 15 bases lying between them. This CDR3 region has 14 residues. CDR3 sequence (DNA): TGTGCCAGCAGCTTAGAGGGACACCCGGCGAAGCAGTTCTTC. It is translated as CASSLEGHPAKQFF.

The chain links TRBV29-1 to TRBJ2-1; D is unclear. Germline-derived CDR1 and CDR2 are SQVTM and ANQGSEA. The CDR3 extends over 12 amino acids. Trimming shortened V by 0 bases and J by 10 bases, and 10 bases separated the two germline ends. DNA for the CDR3: TGCAGCGTTGAAGAAATTAGCAGAGAGCAGTTCTTC. Translated, it gives CSVEEISREQFF.

J is TRBJ2-2 and V is TRBV10-2; 8 nucleotides align to TRBD2. Germline CDR1 is WSHSY and CDR2 is SAAADI. V shed 7 bases and J 8 bases; nucleotides not matched to a gene: 15. The CDR3 runs 16 residues. The CDR3 spells CASNPLGLAGSGELFF. The CDR3 coding sequence is TGCGCCAGCAATCCCTTGGGGCTAGCGGGTTCTGGGGAGCTGTTTTTT.

The rearrangement links TRBV7-2 to TRBJ1-5; D not certain. Germline V gene lookup returns CDR1 SGHTA and CDR2 FQGNSA. Trimming removed 4 bases at V and 0 bases at J, with 13 bases between. The CDR3 extends over 16 amino acids. This chain's CDR3 is CASSSWAAYSNQPQHF. The CDR3 nucleotides read TGTGCCAGCAGCTCCTGGGCAGCCTATAGCAATCAGCCCCAGCATTTT.

This clone was seen once. This rearrangement joins TRBV5-8 to TRBJ1-1; perhaps TRBD1 as D (5 bases). With 9 bases removed from V and 1 base from J, the gap between germline ends came to 13 bases. From germline, CDR1 is SGHTS and CDR2 YDEGEE. The CDR3 has 13 amino acids. This CDR3 is CATKRQQNTEAFF. The CDR3 bases are TGTGCCACCAAGAGACAGCAGAACACTGAAGCTTTCTTT.

This chain uses TRBV5-1 with TRBJ2-2, with 8 positions matching TRBD1. This CDR3 contains 15 residues. The trim removed 0 bases at V and 6 bases at J, leaving 4 bases unmatched. Germline lookup yields CDR1 SGHRS and CDR2 YFSETQ. CDR3 loop: CASSLVGQVSGELFF. CDR3 DNA: TGCGCCAGCAGCTTGGTGGGACAGGTTTCCGGGGAGCTGTTTTTT. Full variable domain (rest looked up from reference TRBV5-1 and TRBJ2-2): KAGVTQTPRYLIKTRGQQVTLSCSPISGHRSVSWYQQTPGQGLQFLFEYFSETQRNKGNFPGRFSGRQFSNSRSEMNVSTLELGDSALYLCASSLVGQVSGELFFGEGSRLTVL.

The chain carries TRBV2 and TRBJ1-1, with TRBD1 identical over 7 bases. Trimming took 8 bases from V and 5 from J; bases not matched to a gene: 8. Looked up from germline, CDR1 is SNHLY and CDR2 is FYNNEI. There are 13 residues in the CDR3. For the CDR3, the DNA is TGTGCCAGCCAGAGGGACAGTGTTACTGAAGCTTTCTTT. Translating gives CASQRDSVTEAFF.